This TCR beta chain originates from a study of CD8+ T cells in alopecia areata. The sample's treatment: oral pan-JAK inhibitor, 5-10 mg twice daily. The investigators collected lesional scalp punch biopsies and peripheral blood from alopecia areata patients. Following extraction, RNA underwent reverse transcription to cDNA, which served as the sequencing template. Profiling relied on immunoSEQ multiplex PCR, and the TCRdb table lists in-frame clones only, not all of them. Seen here are 180,000 or so clones, approximately 59% observed once, and the top ten hold approximately 16%. V lost 7 bases and J lost 2, with 18 bases in between. Germline-derived CDR1 and CDR2 are SQVTM and ANQGSEA. The CDR3 totals 14 residues. This clone was counted only a few times.

The sequence was collected from a human donor with alopecia areata. Material: CD4+ T cells sorted from blood, obtained at roughly week 58, from a patient treated with tofacitinib. The chain has TRBV29-1 and TRBJ2-7, with a possible D match to TRBD2 (5 bases). The CDR3: CSALRTGRPYEQYF. The CDR3, as DNA: TGCAGCGCCTTAAGGACTGGCCGCCCCTACGAGCAGTACTTC.